A selection of T cell receptor beta chains follows, all from one sample in a study of post-analysis software for immune sequencing data. TCRdb processed the PCR reads anew with MiXCR; each CDR3 protein has one entry. The sample shows 750,000 to 900,000 distinct CDR3 sequences, 46% of them seen only once. The sample was blood. These receptors all stem from a girl between 5 and 17 years old with multiple sclerosis. Each CDR3 is given without its conserved first and last residue.

J: TRBJ2-1
V: TRBV29-1
CDR3: SVDIAASYNEQF

J: TRBJ2-7
V: TRBV7-8
CDR3: ASSSQRDGEQY

J: TRBJ1-4
V: TRBV7-9
CDR3: ASSSPSPVGDEKLF

J: TRBJ2-7
V: TRBV15
CDR3: ATSRERESSYEQY

J: TRBJ2-7
V: TRBV20-1
CDR3: SAVDRPLYEQY

J: TRBJ1-2
V: TRBV29-1
CDR3: SVAGDNYGYT

J: TRBJ2-1
V: TRBV11-2
CDR3: ASSLILAGGPSVKF

J: TRBJ1-4
V: TRBV20-1
CDR3: SARHRTTNEKLF

J: TRBJ2-1
V: TRBV13
CDR3: ASSLGASGSHEQF

J: TRBJ2-1
V: TRBV5-1
CDR3: ASSRASGPYNEQF

J: TRBJ2-7
V: TRBV6-5
CDR3: ASGGMGESYEQY

J: TRBJ2-4
V: TRBV12-3/TRBV12-4
CDR3: ASSFRTTQAKNIQY

J: TRBJ1-6
V: TRBV11-2
CDR3: ASSLPRQGWNSPLH

J: TRBJ2-1
V: TRBV5-1
CDR3: ASSNVPGASSYNEQF

J: TRBJ1-1
V: TRBV6-5
CDR3: ASSYTTETEAF

J: TRBJ2-5
V: TRBV28
CDR3: ASSLRG

J: TRBJ2-7
V: TRBV13
CDR3: ASSLAGAVSSYEQY

J: TRBJ2-1
V: TRBV12-5
CDR3: ASGLPGLAGSEQF

J: TRBJ1-2
V: TRBV3-1
CDR3: ASSRGAADYT

J: TRBJ2-7
V: TRBV12-3/TRBV12-4
CDR3: ASSLGRDRESYEQY

J: TRBJ2-5
V: TRBV6-5
CDR3: ASSYGRRAAQY

J: TRBJ2-1
V: TRBV3-1
CDR3: ASSQDLVLGTGVDEQF

J: TRBJ2-6
V: TRBV9
CDR3: ASSATLAEALSGANVLT

J: NA
V: TRBV12-3/TRBV12-4
CDR3: TSSMAYEQY

J: TRBJ1-1
V: TRBV6-5
CDR3: ASSYFQGFEAF

J: TRBJ1-2
V: TRBV7-2
CDR3: ASSLVRGLIQEGEYGYT

J: TRBJ2-1
V: TRBV5-1
CDR3: ASSLWGMHNEQF

J: TRBJ2-1
V: TRBV10-3
CDR3: AISESILAPYNEQF

J: TRBJ1-1
V: TRBV10-3
CDR3: AISELESEAF

J: TRBJ2-7
V: TRBV12-3/TRBV12-4
CDR3: ASSFGTPDTYEQY

J: TRBJ2-1
V: TRBV5-1
CDR3: ASSWGASGNGEQF

J: TRBJ1-2
V: TRBV20-1
CDR3: SARRSNRNYGYT

J: TRBJ2-7
V: TRBV28
CDR3: ASRLARQGVVY

J: TRBJ1-5
V: TRBV20-1
CDR3: SATQDSFNQPQH

J: TRBJ2-1
V: TRBV20-1
CDR3: SAVNPPTSGTWNEQF

J: TRBJ2-5
V: TRBV20-1
CDR3: SARDPQTRRKTQY

J: TRBJ1-2
V: TRBV20-1
CDR3: SATGQGYSYYT

J: TRBJ1-4
V: TRBV6-1
CDR3: ASRETGGQEKLF

J: TRBJ2-3
V: TRBV5-1
CDR3: ASSLAGGLAGNTDTQY

J: TRBJ2-7
V: TRBV11-2
CDR3: ASSPTDRGGRGPTYEQY

J: TRBJ2-7
V: TRBV28
CDR3: ASSFETNDYEQY

J: TRBJ2-1
V: TRBV29-1
CDR3: SVEDLREDNEQF

J: TRBJ2-3
V: TRBV29-1
CDR3: SFSGSGDTQY

J: TRBJ2-7
V: TRBV20-1
CDR3: SARPVSSYEQY

J: NA
V: TRBV27
CDR3: ASTPRREIYEQY

J: TRBJ1-2
V: TRBV6-5
CDR3: ASSYSNYGYT